This T cell receptor (beta chain) originates from a study of T cells in Graves' hyperthyroidism and ophthalmopathy. In the study overall: The initial diagnosis was the point when peripheral blood was collected, ahead of any treatment.

TCR beta CDR3 sequences were amplified from RNA transcripts. Researchers ran a first-round RT-PCR on the TCR CDR3 using the HTBI primer set. TCRdb re-called the multiplex PCR reads through MiXCR, storing one row per CDR3 protein. The sample shows 250,000 to 300,000 distinct CDR3 sequences, roughly an eighth of them seen only once. A note on this clonotype: The antigen is not known.

Hyperthyroidism had been newly diagnosed in patients aged 18 to 65, and its duration was under 2 months. Diagnoses used clinical symptoms, serum thyroxine and TRAb, thyroid ultrasound and orbital computed tomography. Study results and caveats: The model identified upcoming ophthalmopathy a median approximately six months ahead of onset.

The specimen was blood. This clonotype was obtained from a woman in her thirties or forties with Graves' hyperthyroidism.

This CDR3 reads CASSKPGQGAGYGYTF. The CDR3 DNA reads TGTGCCAGCAGCAAACCCGGACAGGGGGCGGGGTATGGCTACACCTTC. The rearrangement links TRBV12-3 or TRBV12-4 to TRBJ1-2, with TRBD1 identical over 11 bases. The CDR3 length is 16 residues. Unmatched junction bases numbered 11, after V lost 6 bases and J lost 5 bases.